One T cell receptor (beta chain) is described in this entry. The authors' processing: Scientists estimated how many nucleated cells there were by amplifying reference gene primers. Profiled with immunoSEQ multiplex PCR; TCRdb holds only in-frame clones, not every one. V, J and clone size are taken as reported in that table, and D and trimming were inferred from the DNA itself. The table lists 200,000 to 250,000 clones, around 81% of them singletons. V lost 5 bases to trimming and J lost 2 bases, with 16 bases between them. Germline CDR1 is MNHEY and CDR2 is SMNVEV (reference sequence). The CDR3 contains 15 residues. The data were taken from a study of blood T cell repertoires in COVID-19. For the study at large: Specimens from acute and convalescent COVID-19 originated in the United States, Italy and Spain. Sample material is recorded as cDNA or gDNA derived from T cells, B-cell-depleted T cells, or PBMCs.

The specimen was peripheral blood. V usage is TRBV27 and J usage is TRBJ2-7; tentatively, D is TRBD1 (6 bases). The sequence came from a woman aged 70-85 years with acute or convalescent COVID-19. The CDR3 protein is CASSLMRQVPYEQYF. As DNA, the CDR3 is TGTGCCAGCAGTCTCATGAGACAGGTACCCTACGAGCAGTACTTC.